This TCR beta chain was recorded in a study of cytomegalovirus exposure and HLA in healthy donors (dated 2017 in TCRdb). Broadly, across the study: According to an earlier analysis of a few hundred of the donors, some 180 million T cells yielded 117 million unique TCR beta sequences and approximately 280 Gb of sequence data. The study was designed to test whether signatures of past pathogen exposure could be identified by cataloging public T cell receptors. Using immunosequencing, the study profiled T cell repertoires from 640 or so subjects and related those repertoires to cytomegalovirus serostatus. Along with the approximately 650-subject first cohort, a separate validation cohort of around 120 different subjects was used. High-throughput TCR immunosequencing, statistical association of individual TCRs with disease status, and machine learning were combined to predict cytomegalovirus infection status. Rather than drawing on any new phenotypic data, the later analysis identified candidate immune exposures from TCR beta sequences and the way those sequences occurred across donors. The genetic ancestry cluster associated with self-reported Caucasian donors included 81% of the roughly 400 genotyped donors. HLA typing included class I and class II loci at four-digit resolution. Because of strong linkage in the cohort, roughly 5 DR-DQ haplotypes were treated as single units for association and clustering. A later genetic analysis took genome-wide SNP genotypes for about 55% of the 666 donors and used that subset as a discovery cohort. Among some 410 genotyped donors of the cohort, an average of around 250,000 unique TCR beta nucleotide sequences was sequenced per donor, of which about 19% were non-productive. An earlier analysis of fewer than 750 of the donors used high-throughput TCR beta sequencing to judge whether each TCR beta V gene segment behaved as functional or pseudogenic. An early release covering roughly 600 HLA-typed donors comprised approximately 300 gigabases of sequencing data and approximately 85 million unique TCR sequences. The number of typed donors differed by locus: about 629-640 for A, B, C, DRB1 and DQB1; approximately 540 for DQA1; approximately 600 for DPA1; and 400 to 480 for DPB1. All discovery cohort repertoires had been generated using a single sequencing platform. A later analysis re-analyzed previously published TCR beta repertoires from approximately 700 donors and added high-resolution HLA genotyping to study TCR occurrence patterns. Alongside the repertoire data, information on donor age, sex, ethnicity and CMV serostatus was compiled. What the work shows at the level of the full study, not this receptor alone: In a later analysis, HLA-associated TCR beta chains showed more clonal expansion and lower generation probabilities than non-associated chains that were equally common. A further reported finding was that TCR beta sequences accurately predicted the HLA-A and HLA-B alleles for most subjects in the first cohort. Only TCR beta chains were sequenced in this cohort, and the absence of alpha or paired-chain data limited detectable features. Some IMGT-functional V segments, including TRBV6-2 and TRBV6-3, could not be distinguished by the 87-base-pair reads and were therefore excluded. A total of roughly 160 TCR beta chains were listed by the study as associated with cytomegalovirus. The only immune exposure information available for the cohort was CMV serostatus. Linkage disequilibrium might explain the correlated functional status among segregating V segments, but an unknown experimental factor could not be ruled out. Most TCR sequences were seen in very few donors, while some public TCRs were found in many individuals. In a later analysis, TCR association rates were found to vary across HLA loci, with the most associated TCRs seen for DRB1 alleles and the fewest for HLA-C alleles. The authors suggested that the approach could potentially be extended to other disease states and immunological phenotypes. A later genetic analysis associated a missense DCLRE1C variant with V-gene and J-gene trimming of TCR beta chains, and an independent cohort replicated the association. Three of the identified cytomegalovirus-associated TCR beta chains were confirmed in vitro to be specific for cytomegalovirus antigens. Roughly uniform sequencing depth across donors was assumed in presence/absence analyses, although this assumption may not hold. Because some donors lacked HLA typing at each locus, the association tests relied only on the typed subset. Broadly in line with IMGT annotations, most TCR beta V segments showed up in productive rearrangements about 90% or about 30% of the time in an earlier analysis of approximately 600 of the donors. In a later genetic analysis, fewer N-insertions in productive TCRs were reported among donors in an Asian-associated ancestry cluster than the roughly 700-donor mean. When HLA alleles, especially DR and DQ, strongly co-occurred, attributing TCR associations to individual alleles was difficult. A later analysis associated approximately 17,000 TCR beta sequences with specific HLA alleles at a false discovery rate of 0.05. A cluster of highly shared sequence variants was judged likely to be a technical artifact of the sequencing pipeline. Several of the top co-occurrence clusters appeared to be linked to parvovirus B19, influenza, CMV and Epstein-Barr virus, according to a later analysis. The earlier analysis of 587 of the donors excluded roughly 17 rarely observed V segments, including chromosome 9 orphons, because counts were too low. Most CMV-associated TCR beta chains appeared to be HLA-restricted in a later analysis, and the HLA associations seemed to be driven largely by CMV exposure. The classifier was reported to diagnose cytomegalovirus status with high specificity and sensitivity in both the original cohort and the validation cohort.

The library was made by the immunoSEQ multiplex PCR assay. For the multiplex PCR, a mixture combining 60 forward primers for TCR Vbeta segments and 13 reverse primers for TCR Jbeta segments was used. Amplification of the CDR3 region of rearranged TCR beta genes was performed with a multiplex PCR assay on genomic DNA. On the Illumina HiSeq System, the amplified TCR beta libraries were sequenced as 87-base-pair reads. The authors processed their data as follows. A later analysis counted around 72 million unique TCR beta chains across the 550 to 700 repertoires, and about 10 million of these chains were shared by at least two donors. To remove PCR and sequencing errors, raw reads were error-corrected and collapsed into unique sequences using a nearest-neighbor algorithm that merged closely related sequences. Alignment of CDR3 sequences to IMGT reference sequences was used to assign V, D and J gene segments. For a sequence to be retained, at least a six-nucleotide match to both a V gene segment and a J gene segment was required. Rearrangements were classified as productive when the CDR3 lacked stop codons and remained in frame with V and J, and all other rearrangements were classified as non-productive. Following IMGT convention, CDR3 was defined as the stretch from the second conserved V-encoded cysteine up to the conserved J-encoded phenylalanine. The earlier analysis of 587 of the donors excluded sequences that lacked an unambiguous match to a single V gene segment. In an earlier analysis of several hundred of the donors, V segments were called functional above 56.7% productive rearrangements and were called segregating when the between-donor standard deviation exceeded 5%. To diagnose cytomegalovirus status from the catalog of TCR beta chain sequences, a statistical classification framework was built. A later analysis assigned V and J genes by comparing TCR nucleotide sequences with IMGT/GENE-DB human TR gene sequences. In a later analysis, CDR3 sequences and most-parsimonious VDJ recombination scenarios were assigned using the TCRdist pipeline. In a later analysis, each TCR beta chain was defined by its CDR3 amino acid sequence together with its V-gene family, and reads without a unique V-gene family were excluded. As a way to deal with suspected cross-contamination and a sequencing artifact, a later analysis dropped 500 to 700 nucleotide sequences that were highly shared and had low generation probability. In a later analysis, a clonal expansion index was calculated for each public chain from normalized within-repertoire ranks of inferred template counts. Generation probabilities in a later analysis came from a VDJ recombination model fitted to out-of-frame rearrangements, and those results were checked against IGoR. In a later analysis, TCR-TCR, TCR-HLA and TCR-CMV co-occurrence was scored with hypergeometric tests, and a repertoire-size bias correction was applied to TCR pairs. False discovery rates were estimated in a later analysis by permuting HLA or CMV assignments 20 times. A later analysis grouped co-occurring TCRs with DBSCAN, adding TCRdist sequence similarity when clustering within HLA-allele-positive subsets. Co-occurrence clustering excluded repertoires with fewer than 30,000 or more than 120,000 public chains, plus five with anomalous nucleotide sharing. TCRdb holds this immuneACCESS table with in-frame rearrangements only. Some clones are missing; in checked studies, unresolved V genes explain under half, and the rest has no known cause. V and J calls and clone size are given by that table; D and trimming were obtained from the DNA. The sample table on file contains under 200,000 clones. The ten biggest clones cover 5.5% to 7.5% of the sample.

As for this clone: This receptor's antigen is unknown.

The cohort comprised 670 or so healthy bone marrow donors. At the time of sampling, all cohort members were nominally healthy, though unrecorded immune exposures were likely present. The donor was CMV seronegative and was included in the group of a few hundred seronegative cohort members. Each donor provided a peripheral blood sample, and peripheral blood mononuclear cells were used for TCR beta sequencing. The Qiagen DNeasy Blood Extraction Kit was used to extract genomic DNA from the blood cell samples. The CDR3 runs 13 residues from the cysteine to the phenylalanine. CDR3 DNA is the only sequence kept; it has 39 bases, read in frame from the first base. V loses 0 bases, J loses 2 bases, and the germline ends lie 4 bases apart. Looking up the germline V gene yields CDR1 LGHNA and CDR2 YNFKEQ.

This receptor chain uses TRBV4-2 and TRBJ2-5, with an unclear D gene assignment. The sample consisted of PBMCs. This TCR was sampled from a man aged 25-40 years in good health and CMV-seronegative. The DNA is TGTGCCAGCAGCCAAGACCCTCAAGAGACCCAGTACTTC. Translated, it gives CASSQDPQETQYF.